This TCR beta chain was identified in a study of blood T cell repertoires in COVID-19. Overall study: COVID-19 samples, acute and convalescent, were from the United States, Italy and Spain. T cells, B-cell-depleted T cells, or PBMCs provided the cDNA or gDNA that served as material.

The assay was immunoSEQ multiplex PCR, and TCRdb's table has in-frame clones only and misses some. The repertoire includes about 75,000 clones, 88% of them detected once, and roughly a fifth sits in the top ten. The sequenced sample consisted of peripheral blood. This TCR was recovered from a human donor in a cohort sampled during active COVID-19.

CDR3 loop: CASSPRLAGVAIQYF. The CDR3 nucleotides read TGTGCCAGTAGCCCGAGACTAGCGGGAGTTGCCATTCAGTACTTC. The chain is built from TRBV19 and TRBJ2-4; 12 nucleotides line up with TRBD2. Germline values: CDR1 LNHDA, CDR2 SQIVND (reference sequence). The CDR3 has 15 amino acids. Trimming at V came to 6 bases and at J to 9 bases, leaving 9 bases not matched to a gene.